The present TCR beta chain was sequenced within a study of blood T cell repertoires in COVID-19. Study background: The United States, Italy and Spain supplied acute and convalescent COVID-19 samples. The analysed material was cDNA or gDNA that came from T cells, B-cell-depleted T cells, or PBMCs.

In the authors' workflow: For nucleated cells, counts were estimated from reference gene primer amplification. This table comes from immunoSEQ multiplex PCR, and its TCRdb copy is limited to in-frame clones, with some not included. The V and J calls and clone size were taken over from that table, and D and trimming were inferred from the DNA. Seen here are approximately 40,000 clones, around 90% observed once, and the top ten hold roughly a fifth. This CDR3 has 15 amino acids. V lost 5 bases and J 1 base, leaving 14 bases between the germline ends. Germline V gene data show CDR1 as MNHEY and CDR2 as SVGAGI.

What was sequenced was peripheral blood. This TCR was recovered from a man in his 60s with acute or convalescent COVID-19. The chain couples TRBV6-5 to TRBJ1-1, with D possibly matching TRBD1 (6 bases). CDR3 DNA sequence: TGTGCCAGCAGTCTCGACCAGGGGTCGAACACTGAAGCTTTCTTT. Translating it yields CASSLDQGSNTEAFF.